The clone carrying this T cell receptor beta chain was observed at least ten times. The time point here: newly diagnosed GD, antithyroid drugs for less than 3 months. PBMC RNA was the source of the TCR library. The entry originates in a study of regulatory T cells in long-lasting Graves disease. CDR3 regions were amplified by Arm-PCR using iRepertoire HTBI primers to build TCR beta libraries. TCRdb fed the multiplex PCR reads into MiXCR, producing one record per CDR3 protein. The sample consists of a few hundred thousand distinct CDR3 sequences, 12% of them appearing once. The junction had 6 bases not matched to a gene; V was cut back by 6 bases and J by 1 base. There are 14 residues in the CDR3. Germline V CDR1 and CDR2: SEHNR, FQNEAQ (reference sequence). This sample was shared with a second study, whose subject was T cells in Graves' hyperthyroidism and ophthalmopathy. Per that paper: First-round RT-PCR with HTBI primers amplified the TCR CDR3 region. Using 13 V-J features, a model discriminated ophthalmopathy from stable hyperthyroidism.

The gene calls are TRBV7-9 and TRBJ2-7, with 7 bases matching TRBD1. Sequencing used peripheral blood mononuclear cells (PBMCs), obtained at new diagnosis, from a patient treated with antithyroid drugs. This TCR was sampled from a woman under 30 with Graves disease. CDR3 DNA sequence: TGTGCCAGCAGAAAGGGGGCAGGGTCCTACGAGCAGTACTTC. This codes for CASRKGAGSYEQYF.